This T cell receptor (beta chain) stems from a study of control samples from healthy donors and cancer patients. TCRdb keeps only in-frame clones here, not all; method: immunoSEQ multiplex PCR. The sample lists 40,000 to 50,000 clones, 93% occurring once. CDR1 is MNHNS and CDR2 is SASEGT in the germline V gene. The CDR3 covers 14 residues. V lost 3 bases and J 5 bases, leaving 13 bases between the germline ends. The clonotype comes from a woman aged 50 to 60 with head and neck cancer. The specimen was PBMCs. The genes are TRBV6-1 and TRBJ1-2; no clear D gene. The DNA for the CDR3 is TGTGCCAGCAGTGATGACATCCGGGTTTATGGCTACACCTTC. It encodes CASSDDIRVYGYTF.